Sequencing of this T cell receptor (beta chain) was carried out in a study of blood T cell repertoires in COVID-19. The CDR3 runs to 16 residues. The germline CDR1 and CDR2 sequences are SGDLS and YYNGEE. Trimming left V 3 bases short and J 3 bases short, with 18 bases between. The assay was immunoSEQ multiplex PCR, and TCRdb's table has in-frame clones only and misses some. Among roughly 38,000 clones, more than 80% were seen once, and the ten largest hold more than 8%. This sequence originates from a man in his sixties in a cohort sampled during active COVID-19. Sequenced material: peripheral blood. V and J are TRBV9 and TRBJ1-2; D is unclear. The CDR3 DNA follows: TGTGCCAGCAGCGCCCCAGAGGTAGACGGCTACTATGGCTACACCTTC. Protein sequence: CASSAPEVDGYYGYTF.